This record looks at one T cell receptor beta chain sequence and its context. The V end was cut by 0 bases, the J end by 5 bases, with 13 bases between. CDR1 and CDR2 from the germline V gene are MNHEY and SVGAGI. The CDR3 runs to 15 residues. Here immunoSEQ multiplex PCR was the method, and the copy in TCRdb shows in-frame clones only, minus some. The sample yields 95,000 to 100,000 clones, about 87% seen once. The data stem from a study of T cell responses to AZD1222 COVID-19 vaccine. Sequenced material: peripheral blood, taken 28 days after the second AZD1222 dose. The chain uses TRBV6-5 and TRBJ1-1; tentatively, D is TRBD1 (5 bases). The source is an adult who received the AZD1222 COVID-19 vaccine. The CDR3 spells CASSYSKAGSTEAFF. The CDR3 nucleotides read TGTGCCAGCAGTTACTCGAAGGCAGGGTCAACTGAAGCTTTCTTT.